Included here is one T cell receptor beta chain sequence, with context. This sample stems from a study of blood T cell repertoires in COVID-19. The wider study: The United States, Italy and Spain provided the acute and convalescent COVID-19 samples. Sample material is recorded as cDNA or gDNA derived from T cells, B-cell-depleted T cells, or PBMCs.

The CDR3 length is 14 residues. The V end lost 7 bases, the J end lost 5 bases, and 17 bases lay between the germline ends. Germline V gives CDR1 LNHDA, CDR2 SQIVND (reference sequence). Source study methods: Counts of nucleated cells, estimated from reference gene primer amplification, were obtained. Clones were read by immunoSEQ multiplex PCR, and TCRdb kept only the in-frame ones, dropping some. V, J and clone size were drawn from that table, and D and trimming were deduced from the DNA. The repertoire holds about 140,000 clones, with around nine tenths as singletons. J is TRBJ2-5 and V is TRBV19; a possible D gene is TRBD2 (5 bases). The sequenced material came from peripheral blood. The clonotype comes from a woman between 40 and 55 years old with acute or convalescent COVID-19. The CDR3 DNA reads TGTGCCAGTAATGAGGGCCGCCTGGGGGAGACCCAGTACTTC. This sequence encodes CASNEGRLGETQYF.